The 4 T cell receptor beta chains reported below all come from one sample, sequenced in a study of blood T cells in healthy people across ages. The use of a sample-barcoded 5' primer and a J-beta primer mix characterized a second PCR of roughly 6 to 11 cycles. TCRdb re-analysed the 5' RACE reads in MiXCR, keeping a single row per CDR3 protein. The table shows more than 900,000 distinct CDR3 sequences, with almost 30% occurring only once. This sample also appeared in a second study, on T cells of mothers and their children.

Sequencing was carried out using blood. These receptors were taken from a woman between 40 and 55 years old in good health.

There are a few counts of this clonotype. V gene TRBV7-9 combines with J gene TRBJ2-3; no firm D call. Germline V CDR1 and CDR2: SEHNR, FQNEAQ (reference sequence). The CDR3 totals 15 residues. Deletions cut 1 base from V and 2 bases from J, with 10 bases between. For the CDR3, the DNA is TGTGCCAGCAGCTTAGAGGCTCAGCTCACAGATACGCAGTATTTT. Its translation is CASSLEAQLTDTQYF.

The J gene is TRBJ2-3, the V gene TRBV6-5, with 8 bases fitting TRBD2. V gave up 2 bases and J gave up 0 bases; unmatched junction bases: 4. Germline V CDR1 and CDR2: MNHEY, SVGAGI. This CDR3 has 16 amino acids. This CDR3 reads CASSYRGGASTDTQYF. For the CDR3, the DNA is TGTGCCAGCAGTTACCGGGGGGGTGCGAGCACAGATACGCAGTATTTT.

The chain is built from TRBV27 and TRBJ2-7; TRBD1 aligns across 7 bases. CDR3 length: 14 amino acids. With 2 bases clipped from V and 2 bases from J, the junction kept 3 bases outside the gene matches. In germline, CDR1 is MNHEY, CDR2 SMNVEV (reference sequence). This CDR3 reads CASSLRQGPYEQYF. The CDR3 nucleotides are TGTGCCAGCAGTTTACGACAGGGTCCCTACGAGCAGTACTTC.

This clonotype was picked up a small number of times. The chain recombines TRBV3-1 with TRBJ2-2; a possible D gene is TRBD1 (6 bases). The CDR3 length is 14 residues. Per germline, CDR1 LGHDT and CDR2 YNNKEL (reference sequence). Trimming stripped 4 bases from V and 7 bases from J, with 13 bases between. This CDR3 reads CASSPGHTGGELFF. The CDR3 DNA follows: TGTGCCAGCAGCCCGGGACATACGGGCGGGGAGCTGTTTTTT.